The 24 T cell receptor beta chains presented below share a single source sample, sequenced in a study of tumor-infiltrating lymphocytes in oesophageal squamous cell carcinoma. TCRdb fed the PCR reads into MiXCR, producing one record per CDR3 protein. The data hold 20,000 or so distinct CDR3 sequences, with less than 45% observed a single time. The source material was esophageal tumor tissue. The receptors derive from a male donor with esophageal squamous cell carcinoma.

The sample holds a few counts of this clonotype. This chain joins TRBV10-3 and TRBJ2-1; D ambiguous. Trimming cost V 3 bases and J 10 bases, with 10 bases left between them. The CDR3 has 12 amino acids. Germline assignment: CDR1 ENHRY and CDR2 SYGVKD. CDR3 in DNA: TGTGCCATCAGTGACCTAACGGAAGAGCAGTTCTTC. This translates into CAISDLTEEQFF.

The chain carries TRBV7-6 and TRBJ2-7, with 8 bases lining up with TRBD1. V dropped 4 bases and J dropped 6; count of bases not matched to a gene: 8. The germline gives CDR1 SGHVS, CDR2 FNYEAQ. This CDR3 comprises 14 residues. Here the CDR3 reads CASSYDRGAPEQYF. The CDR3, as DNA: TGTGCCAGCAGCTATGACAGGGGAGCGCCCGAGCAGTACTTC.

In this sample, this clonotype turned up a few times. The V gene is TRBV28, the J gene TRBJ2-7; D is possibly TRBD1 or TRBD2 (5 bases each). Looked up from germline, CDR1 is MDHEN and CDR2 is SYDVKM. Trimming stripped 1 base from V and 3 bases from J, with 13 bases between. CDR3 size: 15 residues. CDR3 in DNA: TGTGCCAGCAGTTTATCTTCAGGGAGTATCTACGAGCAGTACTTC. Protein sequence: CASSLSSGSIYEQYF.

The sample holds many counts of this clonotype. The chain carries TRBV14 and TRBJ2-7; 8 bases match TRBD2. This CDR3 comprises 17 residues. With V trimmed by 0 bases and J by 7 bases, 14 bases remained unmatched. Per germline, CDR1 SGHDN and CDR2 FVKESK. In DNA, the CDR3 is TGTGCCAGCAGCCAAGAGTATCGACTAGCGTACTACAATGAGCAGTACTTC. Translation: CASSQEYRLAYYNEQYF.

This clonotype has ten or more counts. CDR3 in amino acids: CASSLTRESEAFF. In DNA form, the CDR3 reads TGCGCCAGCAGTCTCACCCGGGAGAGTGAAGCTTTCTTT. V gene TRBV10-1 combines with J gene TRBJ1-1; no firm D call. CDR3 size: 13 residues. The germline CDR1 and CDR2 sequences are WNHNN and SYGVQD (reference sequence). Trimming left V 5 bases short and J 7 bases short, with 14 bases between.

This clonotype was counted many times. CDR3 residues: CASTPGQGILAGGPRSYNEQFF. CDR3 coding DNA: TGTGCCAGCACCCCGGGACAGGGGATACTAGCGGGAGGGCCGCGATCCTACAATGAGCAGTTCTTC. This sequence joins TRBV27 and TRBJ2-1, with 13 bases identical to TRBD2. Trimming at V came to 7 bases and at J to 1 base, leaving 22 bases not matched to a gene. The CDR3 loop spans 22 amino acids. The germline V gene has CDR1 MNHEY and CDR2 SMNVEV (reference sequence).

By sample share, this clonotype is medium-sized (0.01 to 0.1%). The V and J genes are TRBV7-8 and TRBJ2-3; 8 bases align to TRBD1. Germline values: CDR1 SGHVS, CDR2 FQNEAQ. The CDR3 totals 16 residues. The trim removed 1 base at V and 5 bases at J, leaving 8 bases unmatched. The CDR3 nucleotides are TGTGCCAGCAGCTTAGAAGGCAGGGGGCTCGGAGATACGCAGTATTTT. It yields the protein CASSLEGRGLGDTQYF. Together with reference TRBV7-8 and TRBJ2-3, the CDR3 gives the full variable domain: GAGVSQSPRYKVAKRGQDVALRCDPISGHVSLFWYQQALGQGPEFLTYFQNEAQLDKSGLPSDRFFAERPEGSVSTLKIQRTQQEDSAVYLCASSLEGRGLGDTQYFGPGTRLTVL.

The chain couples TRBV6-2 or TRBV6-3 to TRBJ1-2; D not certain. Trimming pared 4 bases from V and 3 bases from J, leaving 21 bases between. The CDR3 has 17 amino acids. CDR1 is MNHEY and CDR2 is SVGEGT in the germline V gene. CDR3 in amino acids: CASSSFLDRGGYYGYTF. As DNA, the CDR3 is TGTGCCAGCAGTTCATTCCTGGACCGGGGAGGGTACTATGGCTACACCTTC.

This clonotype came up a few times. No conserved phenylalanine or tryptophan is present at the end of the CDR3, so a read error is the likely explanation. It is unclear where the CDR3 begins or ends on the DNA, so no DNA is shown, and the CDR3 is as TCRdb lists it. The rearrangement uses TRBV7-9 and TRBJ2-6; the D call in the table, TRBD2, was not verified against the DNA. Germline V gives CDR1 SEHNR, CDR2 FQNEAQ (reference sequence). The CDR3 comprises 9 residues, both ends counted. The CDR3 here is CASSLLQGP.

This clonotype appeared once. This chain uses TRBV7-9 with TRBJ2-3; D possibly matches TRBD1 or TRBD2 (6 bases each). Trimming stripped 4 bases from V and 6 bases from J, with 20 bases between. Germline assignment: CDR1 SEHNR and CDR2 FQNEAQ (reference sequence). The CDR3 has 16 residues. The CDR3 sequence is CASSSPSWGALDTQYF. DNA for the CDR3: TGTGCCAGCAGCTCGCCGAGCTGGGGGGCATTGGATACGCAGTATTTT. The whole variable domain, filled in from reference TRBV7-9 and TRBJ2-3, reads DTGVSQNPRHKITKRGQNVTFRCDPISEHNRLYWYRQTLGQGPEFLTYFQNEAQLEKSRLLSDRFSAERPKGSFSTLEIQRTEQGDSAMYLCASSSPSWGALDTQYFGPGTRLTVL.

The CDR3, as DNA: TGTGCCAGCGGACTTGGACAATCCCAAGAGACCCAGTACTTC. This codes for CASGLGQSQETQYF. The chain couples TRBV7-3 to TRBJ2-7; either TRBD1 or TRBD2 may fit D (5 bases each). The J call may be in error: the DNA end matches TRBJ2-5 better. Germline CDR1 SGHTA, CDR2 FQGTGA. CDR3 length equals 14 residues.

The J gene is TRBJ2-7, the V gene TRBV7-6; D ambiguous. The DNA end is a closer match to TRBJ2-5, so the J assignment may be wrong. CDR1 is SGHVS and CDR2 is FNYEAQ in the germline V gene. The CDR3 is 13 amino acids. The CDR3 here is CASSLRQKETQYF. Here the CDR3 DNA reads TGTGCCAGCAGCTTAAGGCAGAAAGAGACCCAGTACTTC.

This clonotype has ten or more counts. The CDR3 bases are TGTGCCAGCAGTTACGAGGGACAGTACACAGATACGCAGTATTTT. Its protein is CASSYEGQYTDTQYF. The chain employs TRBV6-2 or TRBV6-3 and TRBJ2-3; 7 bases agree with TRBD1. Germline V CDR1 and CDR2: MNHEY, SVGEGT. The junction had 4 bases not matched to a gene; V was cut back by 2 bases and J by 2 bases. The CDR3 is 15 residues long.

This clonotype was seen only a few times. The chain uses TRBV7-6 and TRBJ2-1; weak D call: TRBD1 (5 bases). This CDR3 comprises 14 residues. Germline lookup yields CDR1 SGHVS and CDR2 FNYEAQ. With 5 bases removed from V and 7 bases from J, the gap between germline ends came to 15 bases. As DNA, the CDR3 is TGTGCCAGCAGCCCACAGACAGCGCCGAATGAGCAGTTCTTC. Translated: CASSPQTAPNEQFF.

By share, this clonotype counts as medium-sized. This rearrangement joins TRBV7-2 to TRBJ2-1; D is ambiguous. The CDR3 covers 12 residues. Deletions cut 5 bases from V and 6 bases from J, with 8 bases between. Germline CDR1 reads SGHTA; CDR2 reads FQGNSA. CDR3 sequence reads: CASSQSGNEQFF. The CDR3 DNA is TGTGCCAGCAGCCAAAGTGGCAATGAGCAGTTCTTC.

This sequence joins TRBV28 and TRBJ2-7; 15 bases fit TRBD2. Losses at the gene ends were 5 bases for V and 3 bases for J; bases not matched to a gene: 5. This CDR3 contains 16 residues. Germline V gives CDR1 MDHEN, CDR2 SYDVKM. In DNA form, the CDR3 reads TGTGCCAGCAGTCGAGGACTAGCGGGAGGGTTCTACGAGCAGTACTTC. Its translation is CASSRGLAGGFYEQYF.

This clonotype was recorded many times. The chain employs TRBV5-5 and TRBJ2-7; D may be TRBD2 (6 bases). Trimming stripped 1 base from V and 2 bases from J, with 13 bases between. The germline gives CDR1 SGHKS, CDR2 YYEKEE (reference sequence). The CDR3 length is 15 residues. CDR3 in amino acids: CASSLRGTDTYEQYF. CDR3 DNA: TGTGCCAGCAGCTTGCGGGGGACTGACACCTACGAGCAGTACTTC.

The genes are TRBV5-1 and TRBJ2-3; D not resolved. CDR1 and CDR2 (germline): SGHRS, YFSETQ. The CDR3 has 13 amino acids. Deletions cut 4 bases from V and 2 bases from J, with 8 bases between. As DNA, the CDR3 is TGCGCCAGCAGCAGGGCTTCCACAGATACGCAGTATTTT. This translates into CASSRASTDTQYF.

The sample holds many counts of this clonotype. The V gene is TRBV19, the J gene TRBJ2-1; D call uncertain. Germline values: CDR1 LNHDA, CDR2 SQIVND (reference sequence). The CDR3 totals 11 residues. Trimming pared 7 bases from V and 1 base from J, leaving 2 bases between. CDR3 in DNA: TGTGCCAGTACATCCTACAATGAGCAGTTCTTC. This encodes CASTSYNEQFF.

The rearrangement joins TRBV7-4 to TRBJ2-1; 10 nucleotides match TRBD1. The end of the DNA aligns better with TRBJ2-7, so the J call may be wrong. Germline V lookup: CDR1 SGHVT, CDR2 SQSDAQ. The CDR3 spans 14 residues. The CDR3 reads CASSPRQGADEQYF. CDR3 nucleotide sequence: TGTGCCAGCAGCCCGAGACAGGGGGCGGACGAGCAGTACTTC.

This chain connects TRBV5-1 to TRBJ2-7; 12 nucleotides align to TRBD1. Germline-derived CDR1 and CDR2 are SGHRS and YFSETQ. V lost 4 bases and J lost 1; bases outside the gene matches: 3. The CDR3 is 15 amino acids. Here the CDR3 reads CASSPGQGASYEQYF. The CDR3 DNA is TGCGCCAGCAGCCCGGGACAGGGGGCTTCCTACGAGCAGTACTTC.

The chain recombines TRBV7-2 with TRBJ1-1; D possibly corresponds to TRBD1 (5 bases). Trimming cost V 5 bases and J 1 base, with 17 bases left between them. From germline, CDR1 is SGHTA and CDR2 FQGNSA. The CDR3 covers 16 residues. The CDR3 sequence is CASSRARDGPNTEAFF. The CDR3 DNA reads TGTGCCAGCAGCCGGGCCAGGGACGGCCCGAACACTGAAGCTTTCTTT.

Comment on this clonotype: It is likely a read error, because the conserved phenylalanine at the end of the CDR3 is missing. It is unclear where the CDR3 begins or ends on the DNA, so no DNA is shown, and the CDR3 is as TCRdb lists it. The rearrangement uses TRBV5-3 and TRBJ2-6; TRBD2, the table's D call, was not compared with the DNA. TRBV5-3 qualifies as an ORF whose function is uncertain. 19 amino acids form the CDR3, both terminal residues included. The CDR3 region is CASKRTSGTTGPNEQYFGA.

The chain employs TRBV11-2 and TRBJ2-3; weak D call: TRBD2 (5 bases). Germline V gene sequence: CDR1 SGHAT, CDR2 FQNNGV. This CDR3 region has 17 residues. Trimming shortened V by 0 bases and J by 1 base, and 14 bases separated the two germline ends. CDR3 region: CASSLDGLPWGTDTQYF. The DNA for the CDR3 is TGTGCCAGCAGCTTAGACGGACTTCCGTGGGGCACAGATACGCAGTATTTT.